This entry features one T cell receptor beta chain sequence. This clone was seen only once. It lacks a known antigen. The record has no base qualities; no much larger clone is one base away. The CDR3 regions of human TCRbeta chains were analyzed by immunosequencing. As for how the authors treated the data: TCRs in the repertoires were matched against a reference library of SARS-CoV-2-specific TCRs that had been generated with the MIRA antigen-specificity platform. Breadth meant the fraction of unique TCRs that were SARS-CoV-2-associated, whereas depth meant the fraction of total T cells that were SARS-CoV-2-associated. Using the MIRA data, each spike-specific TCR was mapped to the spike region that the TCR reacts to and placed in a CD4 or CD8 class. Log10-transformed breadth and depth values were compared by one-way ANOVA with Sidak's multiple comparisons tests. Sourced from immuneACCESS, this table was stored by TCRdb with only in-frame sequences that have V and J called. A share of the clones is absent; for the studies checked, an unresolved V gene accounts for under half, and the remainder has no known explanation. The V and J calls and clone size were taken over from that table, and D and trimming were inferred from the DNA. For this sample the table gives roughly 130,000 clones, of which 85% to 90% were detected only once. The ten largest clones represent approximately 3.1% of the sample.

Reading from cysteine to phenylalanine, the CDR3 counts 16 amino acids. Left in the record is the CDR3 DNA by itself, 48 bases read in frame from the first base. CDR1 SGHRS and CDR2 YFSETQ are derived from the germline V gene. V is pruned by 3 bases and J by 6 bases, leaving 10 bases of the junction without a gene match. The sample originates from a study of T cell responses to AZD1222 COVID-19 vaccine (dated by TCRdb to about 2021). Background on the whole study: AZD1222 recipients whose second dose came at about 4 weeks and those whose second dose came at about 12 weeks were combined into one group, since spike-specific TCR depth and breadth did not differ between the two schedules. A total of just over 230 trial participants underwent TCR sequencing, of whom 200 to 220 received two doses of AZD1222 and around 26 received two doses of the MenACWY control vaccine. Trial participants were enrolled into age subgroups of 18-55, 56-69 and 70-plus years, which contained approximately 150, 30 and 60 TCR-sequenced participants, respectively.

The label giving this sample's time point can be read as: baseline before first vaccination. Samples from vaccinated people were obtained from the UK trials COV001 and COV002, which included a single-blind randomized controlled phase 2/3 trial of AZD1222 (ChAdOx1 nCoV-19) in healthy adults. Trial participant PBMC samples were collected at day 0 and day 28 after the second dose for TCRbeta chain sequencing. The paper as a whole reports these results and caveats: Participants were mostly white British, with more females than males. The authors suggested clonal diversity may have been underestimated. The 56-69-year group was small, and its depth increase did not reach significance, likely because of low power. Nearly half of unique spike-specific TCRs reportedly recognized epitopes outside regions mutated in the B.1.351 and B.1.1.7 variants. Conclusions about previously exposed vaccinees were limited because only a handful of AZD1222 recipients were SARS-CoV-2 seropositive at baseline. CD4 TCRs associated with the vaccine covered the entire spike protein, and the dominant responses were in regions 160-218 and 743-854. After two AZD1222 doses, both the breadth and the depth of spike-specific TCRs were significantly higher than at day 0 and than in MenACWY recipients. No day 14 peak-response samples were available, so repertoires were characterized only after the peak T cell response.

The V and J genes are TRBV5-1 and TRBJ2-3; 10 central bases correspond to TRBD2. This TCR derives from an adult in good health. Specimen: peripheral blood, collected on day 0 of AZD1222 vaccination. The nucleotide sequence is TGCGCCAGCAGCTCCGGGACTAGCGCTGGGGTGGATACGCAGTATTTT. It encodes CASSSGTSAGVDTQYF.